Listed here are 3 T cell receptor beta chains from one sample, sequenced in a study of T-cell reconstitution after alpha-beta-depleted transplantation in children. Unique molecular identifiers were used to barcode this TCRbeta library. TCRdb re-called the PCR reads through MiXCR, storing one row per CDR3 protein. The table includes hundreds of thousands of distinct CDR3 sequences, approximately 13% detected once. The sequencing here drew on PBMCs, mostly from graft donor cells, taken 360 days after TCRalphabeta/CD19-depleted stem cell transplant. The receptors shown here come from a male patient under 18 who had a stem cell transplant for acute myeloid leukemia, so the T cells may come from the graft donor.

The DNA of the CDR3 is TGTGCCAGCAGCTTAGCGGTCCGGACTTCTGACGAGCAGTACTTC. It encodes CASSLAVRTSDEQYF. The gene calls are TRBV7-9 and TRBJ2-7, with D perhaps matching TRBD2 (5 bases). Per germline, CDR1 SEHNR and CDR2 FQNEAQ (reference sequence). V lost 0 bases, J lost 5 bases, and 14 bases lay in between. This CDR3 contains 15 residues.

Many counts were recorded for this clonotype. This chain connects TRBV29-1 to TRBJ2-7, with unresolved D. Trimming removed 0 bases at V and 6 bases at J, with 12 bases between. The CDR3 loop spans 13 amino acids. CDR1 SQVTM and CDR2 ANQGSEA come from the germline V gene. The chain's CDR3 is CSVEEALLSEQYF. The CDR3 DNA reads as TGCAGCGTTGAAGAGGCATTACTAAGCGAGCAGTACTTC.

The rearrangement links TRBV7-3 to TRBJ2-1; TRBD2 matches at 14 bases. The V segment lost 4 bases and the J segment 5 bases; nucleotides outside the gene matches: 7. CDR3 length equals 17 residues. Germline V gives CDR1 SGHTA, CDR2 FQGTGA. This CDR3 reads CASSSGPGLAGDNEQFF. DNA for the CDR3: TGTGCCAGCAGCTCCGGTCCGGGACTAGCGGGAGACAATGAGCAGTTCTTC.